This T cell receptor (beta chain) derives from a study of T cell responses to AZD1222 COVID-19 vaccine. Concerning this clone: Its antigen is unidentified.

This table comes from immunoSEQ multiplex PCR, and its TCRdb copy is limited to in-frame clones, with some not included. The sample has about 83,000 clones, roughly 90% seen once. Points from the study as a whole: Two doses of AZD1222 preceded a rise in Spike-specific TCR breadth and depth.

Specimen: peripheral blood, collected on day 0 of MenACWY control vaccination. The source is an adult in good health.

CDR3: CASSYHTGAGANVLTF. CDR3 nucleotides: TGTGCCAGCAGTTACCACACAGGGGCTGGGGCCAACGTCCTGACTTTC. The J gene is TRBJ2-6, the V gene TRBV6-5; TRBD1 aligns across 7 bases. Germline assignment: CDR1 MNHEY and CDR2 SVGAGI. V lost 2 bases, J lost 2 bases, and 3 bases stayed unmatched. The CDR3 runs to 16 residues.